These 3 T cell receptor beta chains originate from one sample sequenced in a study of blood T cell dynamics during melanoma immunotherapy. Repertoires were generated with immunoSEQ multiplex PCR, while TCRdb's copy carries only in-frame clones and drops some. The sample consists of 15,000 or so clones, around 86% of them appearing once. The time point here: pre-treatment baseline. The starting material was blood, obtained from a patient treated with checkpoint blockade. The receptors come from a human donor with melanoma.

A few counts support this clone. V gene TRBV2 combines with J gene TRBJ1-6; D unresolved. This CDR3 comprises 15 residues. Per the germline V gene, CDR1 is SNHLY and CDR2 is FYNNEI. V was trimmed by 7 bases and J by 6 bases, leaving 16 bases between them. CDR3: CASTVEGLGNSPLHF. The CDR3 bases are TGTGCCAGCACCGTAGAGGGCTTGGGTAATTCACCCCTCCACTTT. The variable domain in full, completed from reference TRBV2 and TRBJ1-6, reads EPEVTQTPSHQVTQMGQEVILRCVPISNHLYFYWYRQILGQKVEFLVSFYNNEISEKSEIFDDQFSVERPDGSNFTLKIRSTKLEDSAMYFCASTVEGLGNSPLHFGNGTRLTVT.

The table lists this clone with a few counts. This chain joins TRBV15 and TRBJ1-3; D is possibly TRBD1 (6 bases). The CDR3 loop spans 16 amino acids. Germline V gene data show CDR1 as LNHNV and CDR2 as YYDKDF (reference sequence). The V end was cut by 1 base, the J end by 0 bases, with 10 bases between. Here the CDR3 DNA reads TGTGCCACCAGCAGAGCCGGGACACACTCTGGAAACACCATATATTTT. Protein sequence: CATSRAGTHSGNTIYF.

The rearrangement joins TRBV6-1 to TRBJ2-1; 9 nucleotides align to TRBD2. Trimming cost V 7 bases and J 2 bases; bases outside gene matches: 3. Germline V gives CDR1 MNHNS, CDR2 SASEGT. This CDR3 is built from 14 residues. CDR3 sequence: CASKLAGTYNEQFF. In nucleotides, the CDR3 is TGTGCCAGCAAGCTAGCGGGGACCTACAATGAGCAGTTCTTC.